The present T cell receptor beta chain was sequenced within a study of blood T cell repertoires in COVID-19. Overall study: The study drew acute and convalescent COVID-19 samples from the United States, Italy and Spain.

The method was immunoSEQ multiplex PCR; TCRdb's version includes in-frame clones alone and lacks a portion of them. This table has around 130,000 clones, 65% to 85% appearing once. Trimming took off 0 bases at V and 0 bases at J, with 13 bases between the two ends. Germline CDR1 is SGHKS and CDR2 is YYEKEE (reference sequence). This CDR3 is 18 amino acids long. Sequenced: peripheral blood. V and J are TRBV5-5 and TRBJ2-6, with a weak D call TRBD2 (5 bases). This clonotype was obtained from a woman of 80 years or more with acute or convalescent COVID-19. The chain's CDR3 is CASSLGTDLSSGANVLTF. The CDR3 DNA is TGTGCCAGCAGCTTGGGGACTGATCTTAGCTCTGGGGCCAACGTCCTGACTTTC.